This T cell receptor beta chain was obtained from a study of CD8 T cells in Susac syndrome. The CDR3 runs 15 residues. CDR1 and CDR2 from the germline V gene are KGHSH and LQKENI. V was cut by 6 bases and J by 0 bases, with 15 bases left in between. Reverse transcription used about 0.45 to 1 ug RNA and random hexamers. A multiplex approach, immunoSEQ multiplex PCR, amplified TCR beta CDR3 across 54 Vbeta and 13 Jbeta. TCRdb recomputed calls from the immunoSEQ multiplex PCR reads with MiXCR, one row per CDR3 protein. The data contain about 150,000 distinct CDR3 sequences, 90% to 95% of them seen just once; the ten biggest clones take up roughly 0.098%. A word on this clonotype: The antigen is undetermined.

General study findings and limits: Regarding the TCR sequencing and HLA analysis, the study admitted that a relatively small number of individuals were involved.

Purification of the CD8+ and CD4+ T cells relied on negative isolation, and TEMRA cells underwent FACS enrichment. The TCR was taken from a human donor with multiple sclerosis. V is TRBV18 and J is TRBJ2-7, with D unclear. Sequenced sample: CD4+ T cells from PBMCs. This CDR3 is CASSRSGGSSYEQYF. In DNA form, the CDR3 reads TGTGCCAGCTCGCGGTCTGGTGGAAGCTCCTACGAGCAGTACTTC.